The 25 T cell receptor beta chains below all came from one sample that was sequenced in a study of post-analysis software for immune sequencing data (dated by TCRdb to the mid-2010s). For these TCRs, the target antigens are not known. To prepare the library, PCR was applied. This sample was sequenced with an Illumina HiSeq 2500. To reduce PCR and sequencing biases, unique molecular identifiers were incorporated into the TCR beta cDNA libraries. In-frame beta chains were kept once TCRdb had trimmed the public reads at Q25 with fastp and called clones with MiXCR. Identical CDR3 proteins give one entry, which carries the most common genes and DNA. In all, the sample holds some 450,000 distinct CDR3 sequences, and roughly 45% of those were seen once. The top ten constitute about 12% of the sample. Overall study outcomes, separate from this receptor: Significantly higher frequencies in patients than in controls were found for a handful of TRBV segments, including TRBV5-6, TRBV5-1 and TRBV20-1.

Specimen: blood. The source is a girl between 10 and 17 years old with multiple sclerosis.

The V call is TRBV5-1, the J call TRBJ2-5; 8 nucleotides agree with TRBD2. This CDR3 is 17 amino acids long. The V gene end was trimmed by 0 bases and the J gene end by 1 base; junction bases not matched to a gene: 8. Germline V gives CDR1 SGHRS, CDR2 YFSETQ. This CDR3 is CASSLGWSSGRQETQYF. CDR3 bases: TGCGCCAGCAGCTTGGGTTGGTCTAGCGGGCGCCAAGAGACCCAGTACTTC. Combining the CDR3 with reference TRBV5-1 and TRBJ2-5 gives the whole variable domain KAGVTQTPRYLIKTRGQQVTLSCSPISGHRSVSWYQQTPGQGLQFLFEYFSETQRNKGNFPGRFSGRQFSNSRSEMNVSTLELGDSALYLCASSLGWSSGRQETQYFGPGTRLLVL.

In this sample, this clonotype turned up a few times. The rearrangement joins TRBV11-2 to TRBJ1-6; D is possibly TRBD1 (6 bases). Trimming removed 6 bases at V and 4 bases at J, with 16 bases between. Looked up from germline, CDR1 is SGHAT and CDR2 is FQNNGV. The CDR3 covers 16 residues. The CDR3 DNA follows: TGTGCCAGCAGGCACAGGGCGGACGCATATAATTCACCCCTCCACTTT. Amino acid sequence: CASRHRADAYNSPLHF.

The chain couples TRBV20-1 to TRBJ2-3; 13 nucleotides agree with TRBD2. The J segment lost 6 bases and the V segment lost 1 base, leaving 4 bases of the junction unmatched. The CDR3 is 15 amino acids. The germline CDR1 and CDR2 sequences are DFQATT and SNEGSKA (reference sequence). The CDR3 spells CSARGTSGSLDTQYF. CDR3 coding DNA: TGCAGTGCTAGAGGGACTAGCGGGAGTTTGGATACGCAGTATTTT.

The CDR3 bases are TGTGCCAGCAGCCCTACGAAGAGGGATGAGCAGTTCTTC. Encoded protein: CASSPTKRDEQFF. This rearrangement joins TRBV12-3 or TRBV12-4 to TRBJ2-1, with a tentative D call TRBD2 (5 bases). Trimming cost V 6 bases and J 8 bases, with 14 bases left between them. The CDR3 spans 13 residues.

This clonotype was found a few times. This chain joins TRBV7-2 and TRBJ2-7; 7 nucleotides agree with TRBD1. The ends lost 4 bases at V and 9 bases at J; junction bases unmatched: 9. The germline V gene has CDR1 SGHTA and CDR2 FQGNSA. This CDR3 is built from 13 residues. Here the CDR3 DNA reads TGTGCCAGCAGCTCGGGACAGCTGTCGGGGCAGTACTTC. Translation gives CASSSGQLSGQYF.

The CDR3 DNA is TGTGCCAGCAGCCCACCCGGGACTAGCGGGAGGCTTAGAGAGCAGTTCTTC. It is translated as CASSPPGTSGRLREQFF. The chain recombines TRBV7-3 with TRBJ2-1; 15 bases fit TRBD2. The V gene end was trimmed by 5 bases and the J gene end by 10 bases; junction bases not matched to a gene: 12. The CDR3 consists of 17 residues. Germline CDR1 and CDR2: SGHTA and FQGTGA.

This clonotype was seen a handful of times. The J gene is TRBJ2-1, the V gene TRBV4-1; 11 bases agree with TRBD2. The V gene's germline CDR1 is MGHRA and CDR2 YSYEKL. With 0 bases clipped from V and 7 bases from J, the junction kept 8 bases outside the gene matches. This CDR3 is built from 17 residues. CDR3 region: CASSQEKELAGANEQFF. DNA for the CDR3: TGCGCCAGCAGCCAAGAAAAGGAACTAGCGGGAGCTAATGAGCAGTTCTTC.

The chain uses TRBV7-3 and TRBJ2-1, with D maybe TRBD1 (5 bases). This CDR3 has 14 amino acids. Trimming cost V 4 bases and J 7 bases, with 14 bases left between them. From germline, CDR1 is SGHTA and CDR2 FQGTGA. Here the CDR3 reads CASSSQGIGNEQFF. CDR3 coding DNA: TGTGCCAGCAGCTCCCAGGGAATCGGGAATGAGCAGTTCTTC.

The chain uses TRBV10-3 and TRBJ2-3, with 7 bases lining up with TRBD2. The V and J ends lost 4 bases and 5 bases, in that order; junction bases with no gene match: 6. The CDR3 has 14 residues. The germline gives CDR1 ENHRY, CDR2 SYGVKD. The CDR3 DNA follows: TGTGCCATCAGTGGGGCGGGAGTCGGAGATACGCAGTATTTT. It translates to CAISGAGVGDTQYF.

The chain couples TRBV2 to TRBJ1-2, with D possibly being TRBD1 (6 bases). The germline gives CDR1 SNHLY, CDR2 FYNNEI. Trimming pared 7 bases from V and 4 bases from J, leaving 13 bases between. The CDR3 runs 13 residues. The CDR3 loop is CASIPTGLYGYTF. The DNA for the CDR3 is TGTGCCAGCATCCCGACAGGTCTCTATGGCTACACCTTC. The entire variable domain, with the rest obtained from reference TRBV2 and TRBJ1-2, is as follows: EPEVTQTPSHQVTQMGQEVILRCVPISNHLYFYWYRQILGQKVEFLVSFYNNEISEKSEIFDDQFSVERPDGSNFTLKIRSTKLEDSAMYFCASIPTGLYGYTFGSGTRLTVV.

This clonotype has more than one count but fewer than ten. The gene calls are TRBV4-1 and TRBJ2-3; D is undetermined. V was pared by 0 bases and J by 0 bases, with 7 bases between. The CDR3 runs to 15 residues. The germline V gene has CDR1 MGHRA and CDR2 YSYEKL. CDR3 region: CASSQDPASTDTQYF. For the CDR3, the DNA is TGCGCCAGCAGCCAAGATCCCGCCAGCACAGATACGCAGTATTTT.

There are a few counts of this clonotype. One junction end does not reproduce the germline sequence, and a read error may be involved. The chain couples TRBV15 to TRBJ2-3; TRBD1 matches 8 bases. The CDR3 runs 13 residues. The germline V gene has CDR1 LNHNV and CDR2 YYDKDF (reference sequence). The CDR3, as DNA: TGTGCCTCCAGCGGAACAGACAGGGGATCGCAGTATTTT. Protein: CASSGTDRGSQYF.

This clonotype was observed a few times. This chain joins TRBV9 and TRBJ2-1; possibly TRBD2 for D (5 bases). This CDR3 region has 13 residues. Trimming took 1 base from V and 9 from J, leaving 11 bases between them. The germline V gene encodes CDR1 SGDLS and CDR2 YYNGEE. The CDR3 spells CASSVSDSVEQFF. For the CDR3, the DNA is TGTGCCAGCAGCGTAAGCGATAGCGTTGAGCAGTTCTTC.

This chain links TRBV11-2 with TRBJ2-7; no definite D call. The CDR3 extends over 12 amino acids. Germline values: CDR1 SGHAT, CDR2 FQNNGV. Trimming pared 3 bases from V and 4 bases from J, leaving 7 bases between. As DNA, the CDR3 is TGTGCCAGCAGCTTTGCAGTTTACGAGCAGTACTTC. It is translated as CASSFAVYEQYF.

The CDR3 nucleotides are TGTGCCAGCAGTTCCCGCCGCCAGACGGAGAATGAGCAGTTCTTC. It specifies CASSSRRQTENEQFF. The chain combines TRBV12-3 or TRBV12-4 with TRBJ2-1; D is uncertain. V gave up 4 bases and J gave up 7 bases, with 17 bases separating them. The CDR3 sequence is 15 residues long.

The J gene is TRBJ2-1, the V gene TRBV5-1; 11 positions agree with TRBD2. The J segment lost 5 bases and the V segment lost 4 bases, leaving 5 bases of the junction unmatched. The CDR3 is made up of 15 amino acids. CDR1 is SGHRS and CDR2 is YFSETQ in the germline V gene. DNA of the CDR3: TGCGCCAGCAGCGACCCTAGCGGGGGGAACAATGAGCAGTTCTTC. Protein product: CASSDPSGGNNEQFF. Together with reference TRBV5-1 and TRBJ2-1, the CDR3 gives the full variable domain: KAGVTQTPRYLIKTRGQQVTLSCSPISGHRSVSWYQQTPGQGLQFLFEYFSETQRNKGNFPGRFSGRQFSNSRSEMNVSTLELGDSALYLCASSDPSGGNNEQFFGPGTRLTVL.

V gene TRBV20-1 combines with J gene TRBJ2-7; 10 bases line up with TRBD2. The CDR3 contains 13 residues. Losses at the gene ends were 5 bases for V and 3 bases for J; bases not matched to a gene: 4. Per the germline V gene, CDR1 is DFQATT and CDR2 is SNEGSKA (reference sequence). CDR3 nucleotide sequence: TGCAGTGCTGAAGGGACTAGCGACTACGAGCAGTACTTC. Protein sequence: CSAEGTSDYEQYF.

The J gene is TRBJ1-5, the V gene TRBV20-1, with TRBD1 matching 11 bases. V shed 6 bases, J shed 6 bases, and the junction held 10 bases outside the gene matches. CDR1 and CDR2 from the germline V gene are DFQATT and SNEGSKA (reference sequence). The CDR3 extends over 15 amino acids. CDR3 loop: CSAGSLGTGGQPQHF. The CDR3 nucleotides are TGCAGTGCCGGCTCGCTAGGGACAGGGGGTCAGCCCCAGCATTTT.

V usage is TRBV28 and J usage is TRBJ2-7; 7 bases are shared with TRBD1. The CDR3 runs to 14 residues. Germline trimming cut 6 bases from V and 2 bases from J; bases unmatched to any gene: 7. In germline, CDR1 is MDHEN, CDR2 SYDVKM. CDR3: CASRTTQGAYEQYF. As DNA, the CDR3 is TGTGCCAGCAGGACTACTCAGGGGGCCTACGAGCAGTACTTC.

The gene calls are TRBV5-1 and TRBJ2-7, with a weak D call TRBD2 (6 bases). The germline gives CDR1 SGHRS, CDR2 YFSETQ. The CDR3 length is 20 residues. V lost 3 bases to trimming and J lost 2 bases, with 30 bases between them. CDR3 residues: CASSSGPGQEGLAFTYEQYF. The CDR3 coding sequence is TGCGCCAGCAGCTCGGGCCCCGGGCAGGAGGGATTAGCCTTTACCTACGAGCAGTACTTC.

The CDR3 DNA reads as TGTGCCAGCAGCGCCCGGGCCCAAGCGGCCGATGAGCAGTTCTTC. Protein: CASSARAQAADEQFF. V gene TRBV9 combines with J gene TRBJ2-1, with D possibly TRBD2 on 5 matching bases. Germline V gene data show CDR1 as SGDLS and CDR2 as YYNGEE. The V and J ends lost 3 bases and 8 bases respectively, with 18 bases between them. This CDR3 is 15 amino acids long.

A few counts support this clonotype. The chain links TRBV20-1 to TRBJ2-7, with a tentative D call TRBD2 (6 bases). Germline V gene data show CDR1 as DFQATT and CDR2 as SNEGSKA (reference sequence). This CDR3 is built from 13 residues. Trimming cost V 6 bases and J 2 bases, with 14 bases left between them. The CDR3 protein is CSAPGLQPYEQYF. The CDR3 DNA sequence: TGCAGTGCACCGGGACTCCAACCCTACGAGCAGTACTTC.

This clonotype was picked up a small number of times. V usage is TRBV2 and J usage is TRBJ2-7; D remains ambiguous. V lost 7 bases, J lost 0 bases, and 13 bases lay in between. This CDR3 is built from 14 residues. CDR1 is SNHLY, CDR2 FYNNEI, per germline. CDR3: CASMGGRSSYEQYF. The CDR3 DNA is TGTGCCAGCATGGGCGGTCGAAGCTCCTACGAGCAGTACTTC.

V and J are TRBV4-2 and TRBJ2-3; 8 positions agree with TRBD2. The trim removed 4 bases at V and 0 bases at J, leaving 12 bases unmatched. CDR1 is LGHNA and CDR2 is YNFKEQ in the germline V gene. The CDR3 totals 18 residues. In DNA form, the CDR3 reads TGTGCCAGCAGCCCGACTAATTTTGGGACTAGTAGCACAGATACGCAGTATTTT. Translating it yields CASSPTNFGTSSTDTQYF.

Here the CDR3 reads CSASVRTGLGNYGYTF. CDR3 nucleotides: TGCAGTGCTAGTGTACGGACAGGCCTGGGGAACTATGGCTACACCTTC. The chain couples TRBV20-1 to TRBJ1-2, with 7 bases fitting TRBD1. The CDR3 spans 16 residues. Losses at the gene ends were 3 bases for V and 2 bases for J; bases not matched to a gene: 12. Germline values: CDR1 DFQATT, CDR2 SNEGSKA (reference sequence).